Shown below are 31 T cell receptor beta chains from a single sample sequenced in a study of cytomegalovirus exposure and HLA in healthy donors. Primers: 60 Vbeta forward and 13 Jbeta reverse. Sequencing used immunoSEQ multiplex PCR; TCRdb keeps in-frame clones, though not all of them. Here the sample spans 100,000 to 150,000 clones, roughly 73% being singletons. Input material: PBMCs. The receptors come from a man aged 55 to 70 in good health and CMV-seropositive.

This chain connects TRBV5-1 to TRBJ2-1, with a possible D match to TRBD1 (5 bases). This CDR3 has 12 residues. The V gene's germline CDR1 is SGHRS and CDR2 YFSETQ. Trimming removed 4 bases at V and 8 bases at J, with 10 bases between. CDR3 DNA sequence: TGCGCCAGCAGCCCAGGGTTGGATGAGCAGTTCTTC. Its protein product is CASSPGLDEQFF. Using reference TRBV5-1 and TRBJ2-1 for the parts outside the CDR3, the full variable domain is KAGVTQTPRYLIKTRGQQVTLSCSPISGHRSVSWYQQTPGQGLQFLFEYFSETQRNKGNFPGRFSGRQFSNSRSEMNVSTLELGDSALYLCASSPGLDEQFFGPGTRLTVL.

This chain connects TRBV6-1 to TRBJ2-5; 13 bases agree with TRBD2. The CDR3 totals 15 residues. CDR1 MNHNS and CDR2 SASEGT come from the germline V gene. V lost 9 bases and J lost 2; bases outside the gene matches: 6. The CDR3 sequence is CASGLAGARQETQYF. The DNA of the CDR3 is TGTGCCAGTGGACTAGCGGGGGCGCGACAAGAGACCCAGTACTTC.

The V call is TRBV27, the J call TRBJ1-2, with D perhaps TRBD1 (5 bases). Germline lookup yields CDR1 MNHEY and CDR2 SMNVEV (reference sequence). The CDR3 totals 12 residues. The V end lost 5 bases, the J end lost 6 bases, and 10 bases lay between the germline ends. As DNA, the CDR3 is TGTGCCAGCAGTGGGCAGGGCCATGGCTACACCTTC. This sequence encodes CASSGQGHGYTF.

The gene calls are TRBV7-3 and TRBJ1-2; D ambiguous. Germline V gene lookup returns CDR1 SGHTA and CDR2 FQGTGA. The CDR3 has 15 amino acids. The ends were cut back, 2 bases at V and 2 bases at J, with 12 bases in the middle. CDR3: CASSLFPGNNYGYTF. CDR3 sequence (DNA): TGTGCCAGCAGCTTATTTCCAGGAAACAACTATGGCTACACCTTC.

This sequence joins TRBV9 and TRBJ2-7; a possible D gene is TRBD1 (7 bases). Trimming shortened V by 2 bases and J by 3 bases, and 15 bases separated the two germline ends. The CDR3 is 15 amino acids. CDR1 and CDR2 from the germline V gene are SGDLS and YYNGEE. DNA for the CDR3: TGTGCCAGCAGCGTGGGGGGACAGATAATCTACGAGCAGTACTTC. Encoded protein: CASSVGGQIIYEQYF.

This clone appeared once. The chain links TRBV4-2 to TRBJ1-4; the D is unclear. The CDR3 runs 15 residues. Trimming pared 0 bases from V and 8 bases from J, leaving 13 bases between. Germline CDR1 is LGHNA and CDR2 is YNFKEQ. The DNA of the CDR3 is TGTGCCAGCAGCCAAGAGGGAGTGTCGGGGGAAAAACTGTTTTTT. Protein product: CASSQEGVSGEKLFF.

This sequence joins TRBV30 and TRBJ2-1; 7 bases agree with TRBD2. Trimming at V came to 7 bases and at J to 8 bases, leaving 14 bases not matched to a gene. The CDR3 covers 14 residues. The germline CDR1 and CDR2 sequences are GTSNPN and SVGIG (reference sequence). The DNA for the CDR3 is TGTGCCTTTGGTCGGGCTAGCGGCGAGGATGAGCAGTTCTTC. Translated, it gives CAFGRASGEDEQFF.

The rearrangement uses TRBV29-1 and TRBJ1-4; TRBD1 matches 10 bases. After removal of 6 bases from V and 6 bases from J, the junction contained 4 bases not matched to a gene. Per the germline V gene, CDR1 is SQVTM and CDR2 is ANQGSEA. The CDR3 loop spans 13 amino acids. For the CDR3, the DNA is TGCAGCGTGGCCGGGACAGGGGATGAAAAACTGTTTTTT. Translating gives CSVAGTGDEKLFF.

This sequence joins TRBV9 and TRBJ2-5; 7 nucleotides align to TRBD2. Germline CDR1 SGDLS, CDR2 YYNGEE. The CDR3 contains 14 residues. V shed 2 bases, J shed 5 bases, and the junction held 6 bases outside the gene matches. CDR3 sequence (DNA): TGTGCCAGCAGCGTCGGGACTATTTTGGAGACCCAGTACTTC. Protein product: CASSVGTILETQYF.

This sequence joins TRBV5-1 and TRBJ2-2; no reliable D call. The length of the CDR3 is 16 residues. Trimming stripped 2 bases from V and 6 bases from J, with 17 bases between. Germline lookup yields CDR1 SGHRS and CDR2 YFSETQ. CDR3 sequence reads: CASSFYRSPVAGELFF. The CDR3 DNA reads TGCGCCAGCAGCTTTTATAGATCCCCGGTAGCCGGGGAGCTGTTTTTT.

This clone was counted a few times. This chain links TRBV25-1 with TRBJ1-6; 11 bases line up with TRBD1. CDR1 and CDR2 (germline): MGHDK, SYGVNS. The CDR3 is 13 amino acids. The V and J ends lost 7 bases and 8 bases, in that order; junction bases with no gene match: 1. CDR3 protein: CASKGQGDSPLHF. The DNA for the CDR3 is TGTGCCAGCAAGGGACAGGGGGATTCACCCCTCCACTTT.

The V call is TRBV2, the J call TRBJ2-7; D possibly corresponds to TRBD1 (6 bases). Germline V gene sequence: CDR1 SNHLY, CDR2 FYNNEI. The V end lost 7 bases, the J end lost 2 bases, and 12 bases lay between the germline ends. The CDR3 is made up of 13 amino acids. Written as DNA, the CDR3 is TGTGCCAGCACCGGGACATCTACCTACGAGCAGTACTTC. Amino acids: CASTGTSTYEQYF. The whole variable domain, filled in from reference TRBV2 and TRBJ2-7, reads EPEVTQTPSHQVTQMGQEVILRCVPISNHLYFYWYRQILGQKVEFLVSFYNNEISEKSEIFDDQFSVERPDGSNFTLKIRSTKLEDSAMYFCASTGTSTYEQYFGPGTRLTVT.

V gene TRBV5-6 combines with J gene TRBJ2-2, with a possible D match to TRBD1 (6 bases). V lost 3 bases to trimming and J lost 4 bases, with 19 bases between them. From germline, CDR1 is SGHDT and CDR2 YYEEEE. CDR3 length: 17 amino acids. The CDR3 bases are TGTGCCAGCAGCTACTCCGGGACAACCTTTCTCACCGGGGAGCTGTTTTTT. Translating it yields CASSYSGTTFLTGELFF.

V is TRBV5-1 and J is TRBJ2-5; 14 nucleotides agree with TRBD2. The CDR3 spans 16 residues. Germline V gives CDR1 SGHRS, CDR2 YFSETQ. Trimming cost V 3 bases and J 3 bases; bases outside gene matches: 4. CDR3 sequence: CASSSWTSGGKETQYF. The CDR3 bases are TGCGCCAGCAGCTCCTGGACTAGCGGGGGGAAAGAGACCCAGTACTTC.

The chain is built from TRBV27 and TRBJ2-7, with D possibly matching TRBD1 (5 bases). Germline-derived CDR1 and CDR2 are MNHEY and SMNVEV (reference sequence). The CDR3 contains 14 residues. Trimming shortened V by 8 bases and J by 0 bases, and 14 bases separated the two germline ends. In DNA form, the CDR3 reads TGTGCCAGCCGGACAATTCAGAGCTCCTACGAGCAGTACTTC. Its translation: CASRTIQSSYEQYF.

The chain uses TRBV5-1 and TRBJ1-2, with TRBD1 matching 7 bases. J lost 4 bases, V lost 7 bases, and 10 bases had no gene match. Germline CDR1 and CDR2: SGHRS and YFSETQ. This CDR3 contains 14 residues. In nucleotides, the CDR3 is TGCGCCAGCTGCCGAACAGGGGAGAGCTATGGCTACACCTTC. Encoded protein: CASCRTGESYGYTF.

The V call is TRBV5-1, the J call TRBJ2-1, with D perhaps TRBD1 (5 bases). Trimming cost V 2 bases and J 5 bases, with 5 bases left between them. CDR1 and CDR2 from the germline V gene are SGHRS and YFSETQ. The CDR3 is 12 residues long. CDR3 residues: CASSLGDNEQFF. CDR3 nucleotides: TGCGCCAGCAGCTTAGGGGACAATGAGCAGTTCTTC.

The chain recombines TRBV4-2 with TRBJ1-2, with unresolved D. This CDR3 contains 16 residues. Germline V gives CDR1 LGHNA, CDR2 YNFKEQ. Between the trimmed V and J ends, which lost 0 bases and 7 bases, there was a span of 18 bases. The CDR3 loop is CASSQDLTTQKSGYTF. For the CDR3, the DNA is TGTGCCAGCAGCCAAGACCTCACTACCCAGAAAAGTGGCTACACCTTC.

The rearrangement joins TRBV5-6 to TRBJ2-7, with 9 bases identical to TRBD1. After removal of 6 bases from V and 2 bases from J, the junction contained 9 bases not matched to a gene. CDR1 SGHDT and CDR2 YYEEEE come from the germline V gene. The CDR3 sequence is 15 residues long. CDR3 nucleotide sequence: TGTGCCAGCATCAAGGTCCGGGACAGGGCCTACGAGCAGTACTTC. Translating gives CASIKVRDRAYEQYF.

This clone was recorded only once. The rearrangement uses TRBV2 and TRBJ1-2, with 11 bases fitting TRBD1. Per the germline V gene, CDR1 is SNHLY and CDR2 is FYNNEI. The CDR3 covers 14 residues. Trimming cost V 5 bases and J 9 bases; bases outside gene matches: 8. This chain's CDR3 is CASSSTGTGGSYTF. As DNA, the CDR3 is TGTGCCAGCAGTTCAACCGGGACAGGGGGGAGCTACACCTTC.

The genes are TRBV14 and TRBJ1-1, with D perhaps TRBD1 (6 bases). V lost 6 bases and J lost 0, with 14 bases in between. The germline V gene has CDR1 SGHDN and CDR2 FVKESK. This CDR3 is 15 amino acids long. The DNA for the CDR3 is TGTGCCAGCAGGGGTCAGGGGACCTTGAACACTGAAGCTTTCTTT. Encoded protein: CASRGQGTLNTEAFF.

This clone was observed a few times. The chain recombines TRBV4-2 with TRBJ2-3; D may be TRBD2 (5 bases). This CDR3 region has 15 residues. Germline V gene sequence: CDR1 LGHNA, CDR2 YNFKEQ. The V end lost 0 bases, the J end lost 1 base, and 8 bases lay between the germline ends. CDR3 sequence reads: CASSQDYGGTDTQYF. The CDR3 DNA follows: TGTGCCAGCAGCCAAGACTACGGGGGCACAGATACGCAGTATTTT.

The V call is TRBV6-1, the J call TRBJ1-1, with TRBD1 identical over 7 bases. CDR3 size: 13 residues. Germline-derived CDR1 and CDR2 are MNHNS and SASEGT. V lost 2 bases, J lost 7 bases, and 4 bases stayed unmatched. The CDR3 nucleotides read TGTGCCAGCAGTGAAAGGGGGCAGCTTGAAGCTTTCTTT. It is translated as CASSERGQLEAFF.

The J gene is TRBJ1-1, the V gene TRBV13; D gene ambiguous. V dropped 0 bases and J dropped 8 bases, with 4 bases sitting between them. CDR1 and CDR2 from the germline V gene are PRHDT and FYEKMQ (reference sequence). The CDR3 sequence is 11 residues long. CDR3 protein: CASSLGTEAFF. For the CDR3, the DNA is TGTGCCAGCAGCTTAGGGACAGAAGCTTTCTTT.

This clone was picked up one time. The chain is built from TRBV7-9 and TRBJ2-7, with D possibly matching TRBD2 (5 bases). V was shortened by 5 bases and J by 6 bases, with 14 bases between the two germline ends. The CDR3 has 13 residues. In germline, CDR1 is SEHNR, CDR2 FQNEAQ (reference sequence). CDR3 bases: TGTGCCAGCAGCCCCCGCGGGTTAACCGAGCAGTACTTC. Translation gives CASSPRGLTEQYF. Complete variable domain (other parts from reference TRBV7-9 and TRBJ2-7): DTGVSQNPRHKITKRGQNVTFRCDPISEHNRLYWYRQTLGQGPEFLTYFQNEAQLEKSRLLSDRFSAERPKGSFSTLEIQRTEQGDSAMYLCASSPRGLTEQYFGPGTRLTVT.

The rearrangement uses TRBV11-2 and TRBJ1-2; weak D call: TRBD1 (5 bases). CDR1 is SGHAT, CDR2 FQNNGV, per germline. The V end was cut by 0 bases, the J end by 0 bases, with 11 bases between. This CDR3 contains 16 residues. CDR3 protein: CASSLEDTYSNYGYTF. The CDR3 nucleotides are TGTGCCAGCAGCTTAGAGGACACTTACTCTAACTATGGCTACACCTTC.

This chain links TRBV7-2 with TRBJ1-1; the D is unclear. V shed 5 bases and J shed 7 bases, with 14 bases lying between them. The length of the CDR3 is 13 residues. Germline assignment: CDR1 SGHTA and CDR2 FQGNSA. In DNA, the CDR3 is TGTGCCAGCAGCCCATGGCCTCGGGGTGAAGCTTTCTTT. It specifies CASSPWPRGEAFF.

This clone was detected once. This chain links TRBV4-1 with TRBJ2-1; 8 nucleotides match TRBD2. With 0 bases clipped from V and 5 bases from J, the junction kept 12 bases outside the gene matches. Per the germline V gene, CDR1 is MGHRA and CDR2 is YSYEKL. The CDR3 loop spans 18 amino acids. The CDR3 DNA sequence: TGCGCCAGCAGCCAAGAAATTGGGTTTGGCGGGGGGAACAATGAGCAGTTCTTC. Its translation: CASSQEIGFGGGNNEQFF.

The count of this clone is one. The genes are TRBV29-1 and TRBJ1-2, with D unresolved. The germline gives CDR1 SQVTM, CDR2 ANQGSEA. V was clipped by 4 bases and J by 8 bases, with 14 bases between them. This CDR3 is 12 amino acids long. The DNA for the CDR3 is TGCAGCGTTGCTTTCGGGAGTCACGGCTACACCTTC. This sequence encodes CSVAFGSHGYTF.

The sample holds a few counts of this clone. The rearrangement uses TRBV7-9 and TRBJ1-4, with TRBD1 as a possible D gene (5 bases). The V and J ends lost 6 bases and 6 bases respectively, with 8 bases between them. The CDR3 has 12 amino acids. Germline V CDR1 and CDR2: SEHNR, FQNEAQ (reference sequence). The DNA of the CDR3 is TGTGCCAGCAGGGGGCGCGATGAAAAACTGTTTTTT. This gives the protein CASRGRDEKLFF.

V usage is TRBV7-2 and J usage is TRBJ1-5; D perhaps matches TRBD1 (5 bases). Germline CDR1 reads SGHTA; CDR2 reads FQGNSA. V was cut by 5 bases and J by 4 bases, with 9 bases left in between. The CDR3 sequence is 13 residues long. CDR3 coding DNA: TGTGCCAGCAGCATGGGGCAGAATCAGCCCCAGCATTTT. It codes for CASSMGQNQPQHF.